A single sample is the source of the 13 T cell receptor beta chains below, sequenced in a study of CD8 T cells in ankylosing spondylitis. TCRdb independently ran MiXCR on the 5' RACE reads; one entry per CDR3 protein. The sample consists of 84,000 or so distinct CDR3 sequences, more than 25% of them appearing once. Specimen: blood, either unsorted or a sorted T cell fraction (not recorded which). Every receptor here comes from a male donor with ankylosing spondylitis or in good health (not recorded which).

This chain connects TRBV5-6 to TRBJ2-4; 9 bases are shared with TRBD2. The CDR3 loop spans 15 amino acids. CDR1 is SGHDT and CDR2 is YYEEEE in the germline V gene. The ends lost 1 base at V and 8 bases at J; junction bases unmatched: 7. The CDR3 DNA is TGTGCCAGCAGCTTGCGGGGACTAGCTATGGACATTCAGTACTTC. This encodes CASSLRGLAMDIQYF. The complete variable domain, with remaining parts taken from reference TRBV5-6 and TRBJ2-4, reads DAGVTQSPTHLIKTRGQQVTLRCSPKSGHDTVSWYQQALGQGPQFIFQYYEEEERQRGNFPDRFSGHQFPNYSSELNVNALLLGDSALYLCASSLRGLAMDIQYFGAGTRLSVL.

V and J are TRBV5-1 and TRBJ2-2, with D possibly being TRBD1 or TRBD2 (5 bases each). V lost 1 base and J 6 bases, leaving 13 bases between the germline ends. CDR1 is SGHRS and CDR2 is YFSETQ in the germline V gene. This CDR3 spans 15 amino acids. The CDR3 region is CASSLIAGTAGELFF. The DNA of the CDR3 is TGCGCCAGCAGCTTGATCGCAGGGACGGCCGGGGAGCTGTTTTTT. The full variable domain, its missing parts supplied by reference TRBV5-1 and TRBJ2-2, is KAGVTQTPRYLIKTRGQQVTLSCSPISGHRSVSWYQQTPGQGLQFLFEYFSETQRNKGNFPGRFSGRQFSNSRSEMNVSTLELGDSALYLCASSLIAGTAGELFFGEGSRLTVL.

The chain links TRBV5-1 to TRBJ2-5, with 9 positions matching TRBD2. From germline, CDR1 is SGHRS and CDR2 YFSETQ. CDR3 length: 16 amino acids. V lost 4 bases to trimming and J lost 2 bases; unmatched junction nucleotides: 9. CDR3 nucleotide sequence: TGCGCCAGCAGCGGTGGACTAGCGCACCTTCAAGAGACCCAGTACTTC. This translates into CASSGGLAHLQETQYF.

The sample holds a few counts of this clonotype. The rearrangement joins TRBV6-5 to TRBJ2-2; no clear D gene. The germline V and J ends were trimmed by 0 bases and 4 bases, with 6 bases remaining between them. The CDR3 sequence is 14 residues long. Germline CDR1 MNHEY, CDR2 SVGAGI. CDR3 coding DNA: TGTGCCAGCAGTTACTCTCGATCCACCGGGGAGCTGTTTTTT. Protein: CASSYSRSTGELFF.

This clonotype has only a few counts. The chain uses TRBV27 and TRBJ2-1, with 13 bases fitting TRBD2. Trimming at V came to 6 bases and at J to 4 bases, leaving 3 bases not matched to a gene. This CDR3 has 15 amino acids. Germline V gene lookup returns CDR1 MNHEY and CDR2 SMNVEV (reference sequence). The CDR3 DNA follows: TGTGCCAGCAGGCAGACTAGCGGGGGGTACAATGAGCAGTTCTTC. It is translated as CASRQTSGGYNEQFF.

This clonotype was observed a few times. The V and J genes are TRBV7-2 and TRBJ1-5, with TRBD1 identical over 7 bases. V was clipped by 5 bases and J by 4 bases; unmatched bases: 8. Germline V gene sequence: CDR1 SGHTA, CDR2 FQGNSA. This CDR3 has 15 amino acids. Here the CDR3 reads CASSRNRDSNQPQHF. The CDR3 nucleotides are TGTGCCAGCAGCCGTAATCGGGACAGTAATCAGCCCCAGCATTTT.

Many counts were recorded for this clonotype. The rearrangement links TRBV5-1 to TRBJ1-2, with a tentative D call TRBD1 (6 bases). This CDR3 contains 15 residues. V was cut by 3 bases and J by 6 bases, with 18 bases left in between. Germline loops: CDR1 SGHRS, CDR2 YFSETQ. The CDR3 DNA reads as TGCGCCAGCAGCTCCGAACAGGGAGTCGTCAATGGCTACACCTTC. It specifies CASSSEQGVVNGYTF.

This chain links TRBV19 with TRBJ1-1; 8 bases line up with TRBD1. Germline V gene lookup returns CDR1 LNHDA and CDR2 SQIVND (reference sequence). Trimming cost V 5 bases and J 6 bases; bases outside gene matches: 8. This CDR3 spans 14 amino acids. The CDR3 loop is CASSQTDRGPEAFF. CDR3 nucleotides: TGTGCCAGTAGTCAAACCGACAGGGGCCCTGAAGCTTTCTTT. The whole variable domain, remainder taken from reference TRBV19 and TRBJ1-1, is DGGITQSPKYLFRKEGQNVTLSCEQNLNHDAMYWYRQDPGQGLRLIYYSQIVNDFQKGDIAEGYSVSREKKESFPLTVTSAQKNPTAFYLCASSQTDRGPEAFFGQGTRLTVV.

The V call is TRBV7-2, the J call TRBJ1-3; TRBD1 agrees at 7 bases. V shed 1 base, J shed 8 bases, and the junction held 11 bases outside the gene matches. Germline CDR1 SGHTA, CDR2 FQGNSA. The CDR3 length is 16 residues. The CDR3: CASSLGVDRSLDTIYF. The CDR3 nucleotides are TGTGCCAGCAGCTTAGGCGTGGACAGGTCCCTAGACACCATATATTTT.

This clonotype has just a few counts. This rearrangement joins TRBV5-1 to TRBJ1-2; 9 positions agree with TRBD1. This CDR3 is 14 amino acids long. From germline, CDR1 is SGHRS and CDR2 YFSETQ. V shed 2 bases, J shed 6 bases, and the junction held 5 bases outside the gene matches. The CDR3 loop is CASSFQQGANGYTF. CDR3 in DNA: TGCGCCAGCAGCTTTCAACAGGGGGCGAATGGCTACACCTTC.

This clonotype was detected ten times or more. The chain combines TRBV6-5 with TRBJ1-1; tentative D call: TRBD1 (5 bases). The CDR3 extends over 12 amino acids. The ends were cut back, 2 bases at V and 10 bases at J, with 11 bases in the middle. Germline V lookup: CDR1 MNHEY, CDR2 SVGAGI. CDR3 nucleotide sequence: TGTGCCAGCAGTTACAGAGGGGAACTAGCTTTCTTT. It codes for CASSYRGELAFF.

The CDR3 loop reads CASSLSGSDEQFF. The CDR3, as DNA: TGTGCCAGCAGTTTATCCGGGAGCGATGAGCAGTTCTTC. This rearrangement joins TRBV12-3 or TRBV12-4 to TRBJ2-1, with a weak D call TRBD2 (6 bases). This CDR3 is built from 13 residues. The V end lost 2 bases, the J end lost 8 bases, and 10 bases lay between the germline ends.

Only a few counts were recorded for this clonotype. The V gene is TRBV20-1, the J gene TRBJ2-7; no firm D call. The CDR3 loop spans 14 amino acids. V gave up 6 bases and J gave up 3 bases, with 18 bases separating them. Germline CDR1 is DFQATT and CDR2 is SNEGSKA (reference sequence). CDR3 sequence (DNA): TGCAGTGCCGCCGGCCCCCTCGACAACTACGAGCAGTACTTC. Its translation: CSAAGPLDNYEQYF.